This T cell receptor (beta chain) stems from a study of cytomegalovirus exposure and HLA in healthy donors. Points on this clone: Its target is unknown.

The CDR3 length is 12 residues. The germline CDR1 and CDR2 sequences are LGHNA and YNFKEQ. The ends were cut back, 0 bases at V and 12 bases at J, with 9 bases in the middle. Findings and limits, study-wide: Fewer than 20,000 TCR beta sequences were associated with HLA alleles at 0.05 false discovery rate in a later analysis. Presence/absence analyses rested on an assumption that sequencing depth was roughly uniform across donors. Available immune exposure information covered CMV serostatus only.

PCR used 60 Vbeta primers and 13 Jbeta primers. Clones were read by immunoSEQ multiplex PCR, and TCRdb kept only the in-frame ones, dropping some. Of some 200,000 clones listed, 70% are singletons. The chain carries TRBV4-2 and TRBJ2-1, with a tentative D call TRBD2 (5 bases). The receptor was isolated from a man aged 35-49 years in good health and CMV-seropositive. Sequenced: PBMCs. CDR3 region: CASSQDFRGQFF. CDR3 DNA: TGTGCCAGCAGCCAAGATTTTCGGGGGCAGTTCTTC.